One and the same sample provided the 5 T cell receptor beta chains below, sequenced in a study of beta chain features in type 1 diabetes (dated by TCRdb to 2016 to 2019). Libraries were made using the immunoSEQ multiplex PCR assay. The entire amount of isolated RNA was reverse transcribed using the High Capacity cDNA Reverse Transcription Kit, so the sequenced TCRB transcripts were expressed ones. The clones in this table, taken by TCRdb from immuneACCESS, are in-frame only. Not every clone is retained; where verified, under half of the shortfall comes from an unresolved V gene, and the cause of the rest is unknown. Counted in this sample were 60,000 or so clones; about three fifths of them appeared once. Roughly 2% of the sample is in the top ten clones. Sequenced material: Tregs from blood. Reading the label with the study, this specimen's cell subset or site is: regulatory CD4+ T cells. These receptors were collected from a woman in her late teens or twenties in good health.

This clone was seen only a few times. The chain employs TRBV29-1 and TRBJ2-7; 7 bases align to TRBD1. Germline trimming cut 6 bases from V and 7 bases from J; bases unmatched to any gene: 12. This CDR3 is 13 amino acids long. CDR1 is SQVTM, CDR2 ANQGSEA, per germline. The CDR3 sequence is CSVVYLQGREQYF. Here the CDR3 DNA reads TGCAGCGTCGTGTACTTACAGGGGCGGGAGCAGTACTTC.

V usage is TRBV19 and J usage is TRBJ1-5; a weak D match, TRBD1 (6 bases). CDR1 is LNHDA, CDR2 SQIVND, per germline (reference sequence). This CDR3 contains 16 residues. Between the trimmed V and J ends, which lost 4 bases and 0 bases, there was a span of 13 bases. Written as DNA, the CDR3 is TGTGCCAGTAGTAAACAGGGACCCTATAGCAATCAGCCCCAGCATTTT. Translated: CASSKQGPYSNQPQHF.

The chain recombines TRBV5-6 with TRBJ1-2, with 7 positions matching TRBD1. The germline V gene has CDR1 SGHDT and CDR2 YYEEEE. This CDR3 spans 13 amino acids. V lost 5 bases, J lost 7 bases, and 8 bases stayed unmatched. The CDR3 coding sequence is TGTGCCAGCAGGTTGACAGGGTCGGGTGGCTACACCTTC. It codes for CASRLTGSGGYTF.

This sequence joins TRBV6-5 and TRBJ1-4; D might be TRBD1 (6 bases). In germline, CDR1 is MNHEY, CDR2 SVGAGI. Trimming left V 5 bases short and J 7 bases short, with 11 bases between. CDR3 size: 13 residues. The CDR3 nucleotides read TGTGCCAGCAGTGAAGGACAGATTGAAAAACTGTTTTTT. Translation: CASSEGQIEKLFF.

The gene calls are TRBV19 and TRBJ1-2, with 11 bases lining up with TRBD1. V lost 8 bases and J lost 3; bases outside the gene matches: 2. Germline V gene sequence: CDR1 LNHDA, CDR2 SQIVND (reference sequence). The CDR3 is 13 residues long. The CDR3 loop is CASWDRGDYGYTF. CDR3 sequence (DNA): TGTGCCAGTTGGGACAGGGGGGACTATGGCTACACCTTC.